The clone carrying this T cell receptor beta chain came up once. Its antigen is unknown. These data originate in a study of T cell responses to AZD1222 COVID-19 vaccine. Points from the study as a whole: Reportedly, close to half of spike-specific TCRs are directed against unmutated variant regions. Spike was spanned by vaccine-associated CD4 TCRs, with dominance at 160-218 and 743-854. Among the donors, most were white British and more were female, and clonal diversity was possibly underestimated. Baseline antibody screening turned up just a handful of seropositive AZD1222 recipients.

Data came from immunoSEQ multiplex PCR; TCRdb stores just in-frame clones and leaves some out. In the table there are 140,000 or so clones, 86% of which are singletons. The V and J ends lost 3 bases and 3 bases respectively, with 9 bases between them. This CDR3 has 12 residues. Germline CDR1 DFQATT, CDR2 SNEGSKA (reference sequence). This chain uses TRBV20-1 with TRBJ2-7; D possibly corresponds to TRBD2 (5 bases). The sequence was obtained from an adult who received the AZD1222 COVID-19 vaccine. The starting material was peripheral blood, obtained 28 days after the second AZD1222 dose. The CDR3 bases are TGCAGTGCTAGTTGGGGAGACTACGAGCAGTACTTC. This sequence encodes CSASWGDYEQYF.